This T cell receptor (beta chain) was recovered during a study of CD8 T cells in ankylosing spondylitis (dated by TCRdb to the late 2010s). In the study overall: To find TCR variants linked to disease, the study profiled T cell receptor beta repertoires in ankylosing spondylitis patients and healthy donors. The whole study cohort included over 85 healthy donors and about two dozen ankylosing spondylitis patients. Peripheral blood was sampled, and synovial fluid was also collected from ankylosing spondylitis patients. Here is what the overall study found, with its caveats: Some TCR beta motif variants had previously been reported in synovial fluid and blood of reactive arthritis patients, which suggested common disease-initiation mechanisms. A TCR beta motif of 7 or 8 highly homologous amino acid variants appeared characteristic of blood from ankylosing spondylitis patients. The disease-linked clones showed a CD8+ phenotype and occurred at relatively low frequencies in peripheral blood. According to the report, matched synovial fluid samples from ankylosing spondylitis patients were significantly enriched for the disease-linked clones.

Sequencing was carried out with an Illumina HiSeq 2500. Quantitative 5'-RACE with molecular barcodes was the method used to prepare the TCR beta libraries. The authors' pipeline ran thus. Disease-linked TCR variants were identified with a new computational method built on a probabilistic model of VDJ rearrangement. The public reads were quality trimmed at Q25 with fastp and then assembled into clones with MiXCR by TCRdb, keeping productive beta chains. Identical CDR3 protein sequences are pooled into one entry, listed with their most common genes and DNA. The V and J calls and clone size are TCRdb's, not the authors'. The sample contains fewer than 200,000 distinct CDR3 sequences, over 15% of them found a single time. The ten largest make up 4.3% of the sample. This clonotype has more than one count but fewer than ten. The antigen it binds to is not known. The sample holds no much larger clone one base away, and base qualities are not on file.

The CDR3 starts with the cysteine, ends with the phenylalanine, and has 16 residues. The CDR3 DNA has 48 bases and is translated from base 1. V and J are trimmed by 4 bases and 2 bases, and the gene matches miss 6 bases of the junction. CDR1 SGHVS and CDR2 FQNEAQ were looked up in the germline V gene. The sequence is built from TRBV7-8 and TRBJ2-1; TRBD2 aligns with 9 central bases. The receptor comes from a male donor aged 10-35 years with ankylosing spondylitis or in good health (not recorded which). Donor details come from another sample of the same person, matched by shared clones. What was sequenced was blood, either unsorted or a sorted T cell fraction (not recorded which). This receptor has the CDR3 CASSWGGGAAYNEQFF. The nucleotide sequence is TGTGCCAGCAGCTGGGGCGGGGGGGCAGCCTACAATGAGCAGTTCTTC.